This T cell receptor (beta chain) comes out of a study of preoperative IRX-2 immunotherapy in early breast cancer. V lost 0 bases and J 4 bases, leaving 14 bases between the germline ends. The CDR3 runs 16 residues. The germline gives CDR1 MNHEY, CDR2 SVGAGI. The table came from immunoSEQ multiplex PCR; TCRdb's copy has only in-frame clones and leaves some out. The repertoire holds around 40,000 clones, with 85% to 95% as singletons. The treatment is: preoperative locoregional IRX-2 cytokine immunotherapy. Patients received preoperative, locoregional IRX-2 cytokine immunotherapy in a phase Ib study. Here the sequenced sample was tumor tissue, taken after IRX-2 immunotherapy. The clonotype comes from a human donor with breast cancer. The chain uses TRBV6-5 and TRBJ2-3, with unresolved D. The DNA for the CDR3 is TGTGCCAGCAGTTACTCGACCAGTTTTGGCCCAGATACGCAGTATTTT. Translated: CASSYSTSFGPDTQYF.